A selection of T cell receptor beta chains follows, all from one sample in a study of memory CD8 T cells in hepatitis C reinfection. The protocol was immunoSEQ multiplex PCR, while the TCRdb copy is restricted to in-frame clones and leaves out a portion. Of 35,000 to 50,000 clones in the sample, approximately 88% were seen once. The material sequenced was naive CD8+ T cells sorted from blood. The source is a man aged 18 to 30 with hepatitis C virus infection. Each CDR3 is given with its conserved first and last residue. The D gene is left open where the match is weak. Clone size is stated in some rows and not others, as once, few, many or a class when expanded.

few | TRBJ2-6 | TRBV4-1 | TRBD2 | TGCGCCAGCAGCCCTATACTAGCGGGTCGGTCTGGGGCCAACGTCCTGACTTTC | CASSPILAGRSGANVLTF
once | TRBJ1-2 | TRBV6-4 | . | TGTGCCAGCATCCCTCGGAGAGGGCTCGGCTACACCTTC | CASIPRRGLGYTF
. | TRBJ2-1 | TRBV7-9 | . | TGTGCCAGCCGCTCATGGGGGGAGGATGAGCAGTTCTTC | CASRSWGEDEQFF
. | TRBJ2-1 | TRBV27 | TRBD2 | TGTGCCAGCAGTTTGGGACTAGCCCACGACGAGCAGTTCTTC | CASSLGLAHDEQFF
. | TRBJ2-1 | TRBV5-1 | TRBD1 | TGCGCCAGCAGTTTGGGGACAGGGGGCTACAATGAGCAGTTCTTC | CASSLGTGGYNEQFF
. | TRBJ1-2 | TRBV19 | . | TGTGCCAGTAGTACTTCCAGTGAGGCCCCCGGCTACACCTTC | CASSTSSEAPGYTF
. | TRBJ1-3 | TRBV5-1 | . | TGCGCCAGCAGCGCACTAACAGGGAGTGGAAACACCATATATTTT | CASSALTGSGNTIYF
. | TRBJ2-7 | TRBV29-1 | . | TGCAGCGTTGAAGAAATCGACGGGGAGTACGAGCAGTACTTC | CSVEEIDGEYEQYF
. | TRBJ1-1 | TRBV6-1 | . | TGTGCCAGCAGTTACGCCGGTGAAGCTTTCTTT | CASSYAGEAFF
. | TRBJ1-1 | TRBV20-1 | . | TGCAGTGCCAGACAGGCCGACGCAGCTTTCTTT | CSARQADAAFF
. | TRBJ2-5 | TRBV28 | TRBD2 | TGTGCCAGCAGTTCCCTAATAACTAGCGGAGAGACCCAGTACTTC | CASSSLITSGETQYF
once | TRBJ1-1 | TRBV27 | . | TGTGCCAGCAGTTTATGGCGGGGAGGGACTGAAGCTTTCTTT | CASSLWRGGTEAFF
. | TRBJ2-1 | TRBV4-1 | TRBD1 | TGCGCCAGCAGCCAAGTTGGGACAGGCGAGTACAATGAGCAGTTCTTC | CASSQVGTGEYNEQFF
. | TRBJ2-3 | TRBV7-3 | . | TGTGCCAGCAGCTTACCCCCAGGAGATACGCAGTATTTT | CASSLPPGDTQYF
. | TRBJ2-4 | TRBV27 | TRBD1 | TGTGCCAGCAGTTCCCGGGACAGCCAAGAAAACATTCAGTACTTC | CASSSRDSQENIQYF
. | TRBJ2-3 | TRBV9 | TRBD2 | TGTGCCAGCAGCGTTAGCGGGGGGTATGGAGCAGATACGCAGTATTTT | CASSVSGGYGADTQYF
. | TRBJ2-7 | TRBV5-1 | TRBD2 | TGCGCCAGCAGTCCCGGGACTAACAACTACGAGCAGTACTTC | CASSPGTNNYEQYF
. | TRBJ2-7 | TRBV4-1 | . | TGCGCCAGCAGCCCACCCCCCGGGGAAAGTACCTACGAGCAGTACTTC | CASSPPPGESTYEQYF
. | TRBJ1-1 | TRBV19 | . | TGTGCCACCTCGACAGTAGCCGAAGCTTTCTTT | CATSTVAEAFF
few | TRBJ1-4 | TRBV7-8 | TRBD1 | TGTGCCAGCAGCTATGGACAGGGGCTAATTGAAAAACTGTTTTTT | CASSYGQGLIEKLFF
. | TRBJ2-5 | TRBV7-2 | TRBD2 | TGTGCCAGCAGCTTAGGGGACCCGGGGGGGTCCCAAGAGACCCAGTACTTC | CASSLGDPGGSQETQYF
. | TRBJ2-1 | TRBV15 | . | TGTGCCACCAGCCGCTACGACTCTACCTACAATGAGCAGTTCTTC | CATSRYDSTYNEQFF
. | TRBJ2-1 | TRBV5-4 | TRBD2 | TGTGCCAGCAGCTTGGAAATGGGAGCCCCCCGGGGGGGGCAGTTCTTC | CASSLEMGAPRGGQFF
. | TRBJ2-1 | TRBV7-2 | TRBD2 | TGTGCCAGCAGCTCACTACTAGCGGGAGTGGGGAATGAGCAGTTCTTC | CASSSLLAGVGNEQFF
. | TRBJ1-1 | TRBV5-4 | . | TGTGCCAGCAGCTTGCCCGGGACAAAAAACACTGAAGCTTTCTTT | CASSLPGTKNTEAFF
. | TRBJ2-7 | TRBV2 | . | TGTGCCAGCAGTGGAGGGCAGGGGGGCGCCTACGAGCAGTACTTC | CASSGGQGGAYEQYF
once | TRBJ1-5 | TRBV28 | TRBD1 | TGTGCCATCGGCTTGGGGACAGGGAGCAATCAGCCCCAGCATTTT | CAIGLGTGSNQPQHF
. | TRBJ2-5 | TRBV11-2 | . | TGTGCCAGCAGCAGGGGGGGTGCGCGAGCTGAGGGAGAGACCCAGTACTTC | CASSRGGARAEGETQYF
once | TRBJ2-2 | TRBV5-4 | . | TGTGCCAGCAGCCCACGAGACACCGGGGAGCTGTTTTTT | CASSPRDTGELFF
. | TRBJ2-7 | TRBV27 | TRBD2 | TGTGCCAGCAGTGTCAGCGGGAGCTACTACGAGCAGTACTTC | CASSVSGSYYEQYF
. | TRBJ1-1 | TRBV6-1 | TRBD1 | TGTGCCAGCAGCGAGGGACAGGGGCTAAACACTGAAGCTTTCTTT | CASSEGQGLNTEAFF
. | TRBJ2-7 | TRBV6-6 | . | TGTGCCAGCACCGACACCGGACAGCTGTGGCCCGAGCAGTACTTC | CASTDTGQLWPEQYF
. | TRBJ1-2 | TRBV28 | . | TGTGCCACCGGCCCCGGCCAGGCCGTTTATGGCTACACCTTC | CATGPGQAVYGYTF